The rows below give T cell receptor beta chains drawn from one sample of a study of cytomegalovirus exposure and HLA in healthy donors. Generated by immunoSEQ multiplex PCR, the TCRdb table keeps only in-frame clones and is missing some. The sample yields around 300,000 clones, roughly 90% seen once. Sequencing was done on a sample of PBMCs. These receptors were collected from a woman younger than 35 in good health and CMV-seronegative. CDR3s include the opening cysteine and the closing phenylalanine or tryptophan. Fields, in order: J gene, V gene, D gene, CDR3 protein. A D gene is named only where the DNA matches it firmly.

>TRBJ2-7|TRBV5-4|TRBD1
CASSPTGAPYEQYF
>TRBJ1-6|TRBV2|-
CASRSSYNSPLHF
>TRBJ1-1|TRBV29-1|TRBD1
CSVNRGRTEAFF
>TRBJ1-2|TRBV6-6|-
CASSYDGGTSIF
>TRBJ1-2|TRBV27|TRBD1
CASSPGQEPNYGYTF
>TRBJ1-6|TRBV7-2|TRBD1
CASSFGTGSPLHF
>TRBJ2-3|TRBV5-1|-
CASSLAWETRGGDTQYF
>TRBJ1-1|TRBV28|-
CASSLPLLTEAFF
>TRBJ2-1|TRBV7-3|TRBD2
CASATSGGNEQFF
>TRBJ2-1|TRBV2|-
CASSATGEQFF
>TRBJ2-3|TRBV5-5|TRBD1
CASSVDRATDTQYF
>TRBJ2-7|TRBV11-1|TRBD2
CASSLPGGHEQYF